The TCR beta chain described here comes from a study of PD-1 blockade in classical Hodgkin lymphoma. Study-level background: The study gave patients nivolumab 3 mg/kg intravenously every 2 weeks.

Sequencing used immunoSEQ multiplex PCR; TCRdb keeps in-frame clones, though not all of them. The top ten clones hold roughly a tenth of a sample with more than 40,000 clones, 88% of them seen once. On this clone: The antigen remains unidentified.

Germline lookup yields CDR1 SGHTA and CDR2 FQGTGA. V gave up 4 bases and J gave up 3 bases; unmatched junction bases: 4. The CDR3 covers 15 residues. Every patient had relapsed following autologous stem cell transplantation, and cohorts differed in brentuximab vedotin exposure. Complete response, partial response or progressive disease made up the best responses. Whole-study findings and limits: Reported baseline diversity: healthy donors highest, relapsed/refractory patients lowest.

Sample: peripheral blood mononuclear cells (PBMCs), taken at baseline. This chain links TRBV7-3 with TRBJ2-1; 9 nucleotides match TRBD1. This clonotype was sampled from a human donor with classical Hodgkin lymphoma. CDR3 amino acids: CASSSGQGNYNEQFF. CDR3 sequence (DNA): TGTGCCAGCAGCTCTGGACAGGGGAACTACAATGAGCAGTTCTTC.